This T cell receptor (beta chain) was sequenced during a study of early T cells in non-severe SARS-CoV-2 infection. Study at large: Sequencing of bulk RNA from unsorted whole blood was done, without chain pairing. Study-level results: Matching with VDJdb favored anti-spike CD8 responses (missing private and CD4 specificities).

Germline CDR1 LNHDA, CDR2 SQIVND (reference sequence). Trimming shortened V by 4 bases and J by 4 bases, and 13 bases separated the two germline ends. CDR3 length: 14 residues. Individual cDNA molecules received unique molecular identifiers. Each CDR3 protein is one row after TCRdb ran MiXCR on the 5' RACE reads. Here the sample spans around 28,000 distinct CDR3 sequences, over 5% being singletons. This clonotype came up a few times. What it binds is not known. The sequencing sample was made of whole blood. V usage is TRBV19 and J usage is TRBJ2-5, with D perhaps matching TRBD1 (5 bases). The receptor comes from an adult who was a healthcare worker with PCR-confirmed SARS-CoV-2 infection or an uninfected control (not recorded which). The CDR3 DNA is TGTGCCAGTAGTACCCTCAGAGACAGAGAGACCCAGTACTTC. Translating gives CASSTLRDRETQYF.